This T cell receptor (beta chain) was identified in a study of OX40 agonist ivuxolimab in advanced cancers. Study-wide context: Patients were dosed with the agonistic anti-OX40 (CD134) antibody ivuxolimab. Points from the study as a whole: Blood T cells, both CD4+ and CD8+, expanded clonally by week 6 at 0.1 to 3.0 mg/kg. Certain nonresponding patients likewise had low normalized T-cell clonal expansion.

Repertoires were generated with immunoSEQ multiplex PCR, while TCRdb's copy carries only in-frame clones and drops some. The table has about 63,000 clones, approximately 91% seen once. The study sampled blood at baseline, cycle 4 day 1, and cycle 7 day 1. Remarks on this clone: The antigen is unknown. A read error may account for a junction end that differs from germline.

CDR3 size: 14 residues. Looked up from germline, CDR1 is SGHNT and CDR2 is YYREEE (reference sequence). The chain recombines TRBV5-4 with TRBJ1-4; D ambiguous. The TCR was taken from an adult with an advanced solid tumor such as melanoma, head and neck, liver or kidney cancer. Sequencing used CD4+ or CD8+ T cells sorted from blood, obtained in a trial of the OX40 agonist ivuxolimab. CDR3 in amino acids: CASSLGITNEKLFF. CDR3 nucleotides: TGTGCCAGCAGTTTGGGGATTACTAATGAAAAACTGTTTTTT.